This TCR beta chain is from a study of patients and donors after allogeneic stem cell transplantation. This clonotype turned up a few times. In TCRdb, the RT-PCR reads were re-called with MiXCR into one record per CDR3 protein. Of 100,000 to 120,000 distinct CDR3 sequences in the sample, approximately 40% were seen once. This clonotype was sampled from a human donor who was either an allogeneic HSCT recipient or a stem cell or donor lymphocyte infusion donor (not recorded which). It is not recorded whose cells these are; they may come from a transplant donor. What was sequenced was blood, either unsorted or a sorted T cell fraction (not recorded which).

Here the CDR3 reads CSARDGALSPTGELFF. CDR3 in DNA: TGCAGTGCTAGAGATGGCGCGCTTAGTCCCACCGGGGAGCTGTTTTTT. The chain recombines TRBV20-1 with TRBJ2-2; no clear D. The CDR3 spans 16 residues. CDR1 and CDR2 (germline): DFQATT, SNEGSKA (reference sequence). V was cut by 0 bases and J by 4 bases, with 15 bases left in between.